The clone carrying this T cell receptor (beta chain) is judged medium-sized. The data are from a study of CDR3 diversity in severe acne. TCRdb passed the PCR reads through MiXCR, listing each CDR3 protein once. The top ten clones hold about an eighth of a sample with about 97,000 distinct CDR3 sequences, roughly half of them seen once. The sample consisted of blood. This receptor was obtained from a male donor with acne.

CDR3 loop: CASSLASWGQEQFF. The CDR3 DNA reads as TGTGCCAGCAGCTTGGCGAGTTGGGGACAGGAGCAGTTCTTC. The genes are TRBV5-6 and TRBJ2-1; 7 bases align to TRBD1. CDR1 and CDR2 (germline): SGHDT, YYEEEE. CDR3 length equals 14 residues. V was pared by 0 bases and J by 10 bases, with 7 bases of the junction left unmatched.